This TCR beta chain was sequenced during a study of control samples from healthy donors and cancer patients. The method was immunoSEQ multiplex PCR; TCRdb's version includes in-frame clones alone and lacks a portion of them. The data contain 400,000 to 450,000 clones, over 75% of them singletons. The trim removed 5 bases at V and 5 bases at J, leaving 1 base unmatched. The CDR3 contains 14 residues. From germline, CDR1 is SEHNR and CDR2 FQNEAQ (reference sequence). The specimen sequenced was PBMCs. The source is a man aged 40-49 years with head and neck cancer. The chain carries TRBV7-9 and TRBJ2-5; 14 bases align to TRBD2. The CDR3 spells CASSRLAGGETQYF. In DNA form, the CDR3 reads TGTGCCAGCAGCCGACTAGCGGGAGGGGAGACCCAGTACTTC.